A selection of T cell receptor beta chains follows, all from one sample in a study of blood T cell repertoires in COVID-19. Sequencing used immunoSEQ multiplex PCR; TCRdb keeps in-frame clones, though not all of them. The sample lists about 320,000 clones, 70% to 90% seen once, with more than 9% in the top ten. Sequenced sample: PBMCs or T cells enriched from blood (not recorded which). These TCRs come from a woman aged 18-29 years who had recovered from COVID-19. CDR3s include the opening cysteine and the closing phenylalanine or tryptophan. Fields, in order: CDR3 length, V gene, clone size, D gene, J gene, CDR3 protein, CDR3 DNA. The D gene is left open where the match is weak. Size is omitted from some rows. Given values are once, few, many or a class for expanded clones.

length: 18; V: TRBV27; size: NA; D: NA; J: TRBJ1-5; CDR3: CASSLLSQGPYSNQPQHF; DNA: TGTGCCAGCAGTTTATTAAGTCAGGGCCCCTATAGCAATCAGCCCCAGCATTTT
length: 16; V: TRBV15; size: NA; D: TRBD1; J: TRBJ1-2; CDR3: CATSRETGTGSGGYTF; DNA: TGTGCCACCAGCAGAGAAACCGGGACAGGGAGTGGTGGCTACACCTTC
length: 14; V: TRBV2; size: once; D: TRBD1; J: TRBJ1-2; CDR3: CASSVGSGGYGYTF; DNA: TGTGCCAGCAGTGTAGGATCAGGGGGCTATGGCTACACCTTC
length: 14; V: TRBV30; size: NA; D: TRBD1; J: TRBJ1-3; CDR3: CAWSLQGAGNTIYF; DNA: TGTGCCTGGAGCCTACAGGGGGCTGGAAACACCATATATTTT
length: 15; V: TRBV4-1; size: NA; D: TRBD2; J: TRBJ2-3; CDR3: CASSHLAGGPDTQYF; DNA: TGCGCCAGCAGCCACCTCGCGGGGGGCCCAGATACGCAGTATTTT
length: 16; V: TRBV3-1/TRBV3-2; size: NA; D: NA; J: TRBJ2-7; CDR3: CASSQEVRDKSYEQYF; DNA: TGTGCCAGCAGCCAAGAGGTACGGGACAAGTCCTACGAGCAGTACTTC
length: 12; V: TRBV3-1/TRBV3-2; size: NA; D: TRBD2; J: TRBJ2-1; CDR3: CASSLAGNEQFF; DNA: TGTGCCAGCAGCCTAGCGGGCAATGAGCAGTTCTTC
length: 15; V: TRBV7-9; size: NA; D: TRBD1; J: TRBJ1-3; CDR3: CASSFSPGGRNTIYF; DNA: TGTGCCAGCAGCTTCAGCCCAGGGGGTCGAAACACCATATATTTT
length: 18; V: TRBV21-1; size: once; D: NA; J: TRBJ1-3; CDR3: CASSKAVEERFSGNTIYF; DNA: TGTGCCAGCAGCAAAGCGGTTGAAGAGAGATTCTCTGGAAACACCATATATTTT
length: 13; V: TRBV12-3/TRBV12-4; size: NA; D: NA; J: TRBJ1-2; CDR3: CASSLGGLYGYTF; DNA: TGTGCCAGCAGTTTAGGGGGCCTCTATGGCTACACCTTC
length: 15; V: TRBV2; size: NA; D: TRBD2; J: TRBJ2-1; CDR3: CASSKQAGGYNEQFF; DNA: TGTGCCAGCAGTAAACAAGCGGGGGGGTACAATGAGCAGTTCTTC
length: 13; V: TRBV6-5; size: NA; D: TRBD1; J: TRBJ1-1; CDR3: CASISTGQGEAFF; DNA: TGTGCCAGCATTTCGACGGGACAGGGTGAAGCTTTCTTT
length: 15; V: TRBV19; size: NA; D: NA; J: TRBJ1-1; CDR3: CASSMRLGGGTEAFF; DNA: TGTGCCAGTAGTATGCGCCTGGGGGGGGGCACTGAAGCTTTCTTT
length: 14; V: TRBV5-5; size: few; D: NA; J: TRBJ1-5; CDR3: CASSLWAGKEPQHF; DNA: TGTGCCAGCAGCTTGTGGGCAGGGAAGGAGCCCCAGCATTTT
length: 13; V: TRBV29-1; size: few; D: NA; J: TRBJ1-2; CDR3: CSATAGVNYGYTF; DNA: TGCAGCGCCACGGCGGGGGTAAACTATGGCTACACCTTC
length: 15; V: TRBV28; size: NA; D: TRBD1; J: TRBJ1-2; CDR3: CASMTGGAVGYGYTF; DNA: TGTGCCAGCATGACAGGGGGAGCTGTGGGCTATGGCTACACCTTC
length: 17; V: TRBV5-1; size: once; D: TRBD2; J: TRBJ2-2; CDR3: CASRGGLAALNTGELFF; DNA: TGCGCCAGCAGAGGGGGACTAGCGGCCCTGAACACCGGGGAGCTGTTTTTT
length: 14; V: TRBV11-2; size: NA; D: NA; J: TRBJ1-2; CDR3: CASSLVSDSHGYTF; DNA: TGTGCCAGCAGCTTAGTATCGGACTCCCATGGCTACACCTTC
length: 13; V: TRBV30; size: NA; D: NA; J: TRBJ1-2; CDR3: CAWNHARGEGYTF; DNA: TGTGCCTGGAATCACGCCAGGGGTGAAGGCTACACCTTC
length: 15; V: TRBV24-1; size: NA; D: NA; J: TRBJ1-1; CDR3: CATSDLVESDGPAFF; DNA: TGTGCCACCAGTGATTTGGTCGAGTCTGATGGGCCGGCTTTCTTT
length: 11; V: TRBV6-5; size: NA; D: NA; J: TRBJ1-3; CDR3: CARKLPHTIYF; DNA: TGTGCCAGGAAGCTACCCCACACCATATATTTT
length: 16; V: TRBV2; size: NA; D: TRBD1; J: TRBJ1-2; CDR3: CASSGTGLGPFNGYTF; DNA: TGTGCCAGCAGTGGGACAGGCCTTGGCCCCTTTAATGGCTACACCTTC
length: 15; V: TRBV5-4; size: NA; D: TRBD1; J: TRBJ1-2; CDR3: CASSHPGTGDNGYTF; DNA: TGTGCCAGCAGCCATCCCGGGACAGGGGACAATGGCTACACCTTC
length: 12; V: TRBV27; size: NA; D: NA; J: TRBJ2-1; CDR3: CASSSGVNEQFF; DNA: TGTGCCAGCAGTTCGGGGGTAAATGAGCAGTTCTTC
length: 13; V: TRBV2; size: NA; D: NA; J: TRBJ2-7; CDR3: CASSDSYSYEQYF; DNA: TGTGCCAGCAGTGATTCGTACTCCTACGAGCAGTACTTC
length: 14; V: TRBV27; size: NA; D: TRBD1; J: TRBJ2-1; CDR3: CASSSGQGYNEQFF; DNA: TGTGCCAGCAGTTCCGGACAGGGTTACAATGAGCAGTTCTTC
length: 14; V: TRBV5-1; size: many; D: NA; J: TRBJ2-5; CDR3: CASSPGLFGETQYF; DNA: TGCGCCAGCAGCCCGGGACTCTTCGGAGAGACCCAGTACTTC
length: 17; V: TRBV9; size: NA; D: TRBD2; J: TRBJ2-2; CDR3: CASSALGGLADPGELFF; DNA: TGTGCCAGCAGCGCCCTTGGGGGACTAGCCGATCCCGGGGAGCTGTTTTTT
length: 16; V: TRBV28; size: few; D: TRBD1; J: TRBJ1-2; CDR3: CASSLGTGVINYGYTF; DNA: TGTGCCAGCAGTCTCGGGACAGGGGTGATCAACTATGGCTACACCTTC
length: 12; V: TRBV2; size: NA; D: NA; J: TRBJ1-2; CDR3: CASSERAFGYTF; DNA: TGTGCCAGCAGTGAGAGGGCCTTTGGCTACACCTTC
length: 13; V: TRBV5-1; size: NA; D: NA; J: TRBJ2-3; CDR3: CASSHRASDTQYF; DNA: TGCGCCAGCAGTCACAGGGCATCAGATACGCAGTATTTT
length: 14; V: TRBV9; size: NA; D: NA; J: TRBJ2-1; CDR3: CASSVDGRYNEQFF; DNA: TGTGCCAGCAGCGTAGATGGCAGGTACAATGAGCAGTTCTTC
length: 15; V: TRBV7-3; size: NA; D: TRBD1; J: TRBJ2-7; CDR3: CASSLTGDSSYEQYF; DNA: TGTGCCAGCAGCTTAACCGGGGACAGCTCCTACGAGCAGTACTTC
length: 14; V: TRBV28; size: NA; D: TRBD1; J: TRBJ2-7; CDR3: CASSSEDRGYEQYF; DNA: TGTGCCAGCAGTTCTGAGGACAGGGGCTACGAGCAGTACTTC
length: 11; V: TRBV7-2; size: NA; D: TRBD1; J: TRBJ2-3; CDR3: CASGAGGTQYF; DNA: TGTGCCAGCGGGGCAGGGGGTACGCAGTATTTT
length: 15; V: TRBV6-5; size: NA; D: NA; J: TRBJ1-4; CDR3: CASSPLRQRNEKLFF; DNA: TGTGCCAGCAGTCCGCTACGACAGCGTAATGAAAAACTGTTTTTT
length: 19; V: TRBV5-6; size: NA; D: TRBD1; J: TRBJ2-1; CDR3: CASSGMEQGARSPYNEQFF; DNA: TGTGCCAGCAGCGGGATGGAGCAGGGGGCTCGATCCCCCTACAATGAGCAGTTCTTC
length: 14; V: TRBV19; size: NA; D: NA; J: TRBJ1-5; CDR3: CASTFGQTNQPQHF; DNA: TGTGCCAGTACCTTCGGACAAACCAATCAGCCCCAGCATTTT
length: 16; V: TRBV28; size: NA; D: TRBD1; J: TRBJ1-5; CDR3: CASSPGQVYSNQPQHF; DNA: TGTGCCAGCAGCCCGGGACAGGTTTATAGCAATCAGCCCCAGCATTTT
length: 15; V: TRBV2; size: once; D: TRBD2; J: TRBJ2-3; CDR3: CASRPGGLTTDTQYF; DNA: TGTGCCAGCAGGCCGGGAGGCCTCACCACAGATACGCAGTATTTT
length: 15; V: TRBV19; size: NA; D: TRBD1; J: TRBJ2-2; CDR3: CASSIVGQGTGELFF; DNA: TGTGCCAGTAGTATAGTGGGACAGGGCACCGGGGAGCTGTTTTTT
length: 15; V: TRBV6-5; size: NA; D: TRBD1; J: TRBJ1-1; CDR3: CASSYGTGLNTEAFF; DNA: TGTGCCAGCAGTTACGGGACAGGCCTGAACACTGAAGCTTTCTTT
length: 17; V: TRBV15; size: NA; D: NA; J: TRBJ2-7; CDR3: CATSNTTTGQPPYEQYF; DNA: TGTGCCACCAGCAACACCACGACAGGCCAACCACCCTACGAGCAGTACTTC
length: 18; V: TRBV2; size: NA; D: TRBD2; J: TRBJ2-1; CDR3: CASSEALVTSGRNNEQFF; DNA: TGTGCCAGCAGTGAAGCGCTCGTGACTAGCGGGAGAAACAATGAGCAGTTCTTC
length: 17; V: TRBV7-8; size: NA; D: NA; J: TRBJ1-4; CDR3: CASSPGGVQVFKEKLFF; DNA: TGTGCCAGCAGCCCCGGGGGGGTACAGGTTTTTAAAGAAAAACTGTTTTTT